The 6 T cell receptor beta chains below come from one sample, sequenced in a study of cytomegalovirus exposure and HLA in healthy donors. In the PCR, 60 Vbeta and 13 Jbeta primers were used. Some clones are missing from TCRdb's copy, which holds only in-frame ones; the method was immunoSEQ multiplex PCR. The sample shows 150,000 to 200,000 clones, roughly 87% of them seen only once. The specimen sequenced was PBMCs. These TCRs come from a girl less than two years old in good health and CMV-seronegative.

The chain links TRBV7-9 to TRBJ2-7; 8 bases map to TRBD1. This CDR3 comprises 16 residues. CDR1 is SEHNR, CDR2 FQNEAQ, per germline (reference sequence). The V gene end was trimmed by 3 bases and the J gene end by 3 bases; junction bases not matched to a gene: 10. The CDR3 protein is CASSLANRGTIYEQYF. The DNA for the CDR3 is TGTGCCAGCAGCTTGGCGAACAGGGGGACCATCTACGAGCAGTACTTC.

The CDR3 DNA is TGTGCCAGCTCACCACCGATCGACAGGGGGCGTGGGACCCAGTACTTC. Its protein product is CASSPPIDRGRGTQYF. The chain uses TRBV18 and TRBJ2-5; 10 nucleotides line up with TRBD1. V gave up 0 bases and J gave up 7 bases; unmatched junction bases: 8. CDR3 length: 16 residues. CDR1 is KGHSH, CDR2 LQKENI, per germline.

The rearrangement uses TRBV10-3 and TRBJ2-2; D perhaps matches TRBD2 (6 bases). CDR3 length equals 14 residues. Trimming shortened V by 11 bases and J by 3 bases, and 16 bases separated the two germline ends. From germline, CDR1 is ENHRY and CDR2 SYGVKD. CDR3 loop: CASGGVLDTGELFF. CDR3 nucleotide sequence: TGTGCCTCCGGGGGAGTTCTGGACACCGGGGAGCTGTTTTTT.

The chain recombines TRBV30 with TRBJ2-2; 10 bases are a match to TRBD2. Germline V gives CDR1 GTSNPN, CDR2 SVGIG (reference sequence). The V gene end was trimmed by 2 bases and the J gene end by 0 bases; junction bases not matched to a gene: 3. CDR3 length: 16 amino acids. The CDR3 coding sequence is TGTGCCTGGAGTTTTAGCGGGAGGTCGAACACCGGGGAGCTGTTTTTT. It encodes CAWSFSGRSNTGELFF. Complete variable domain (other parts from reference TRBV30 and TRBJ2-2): SQTIHQWPATLVQPVGSPLSLECTVEGTSNPNLYWYRQAAGRGLQLLFYSVGIGQISSEVPQNLSASRPQDRQFILSSKKLLLSDSGFYLCAWSFSGRSNTGELFFGEGSRLTVL.

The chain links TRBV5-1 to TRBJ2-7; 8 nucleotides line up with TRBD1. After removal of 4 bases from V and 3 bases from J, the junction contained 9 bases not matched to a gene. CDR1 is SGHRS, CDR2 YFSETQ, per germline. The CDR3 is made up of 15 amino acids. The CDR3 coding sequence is TGCGCCAGCAGCCATGGAGACAGGGGTGGCTACGAGCAGTACTTC. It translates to CASSHGDRGGYEQYF.

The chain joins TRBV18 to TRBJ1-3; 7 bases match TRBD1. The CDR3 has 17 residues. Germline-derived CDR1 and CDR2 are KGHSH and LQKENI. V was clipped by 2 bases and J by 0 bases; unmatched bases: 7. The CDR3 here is CASSPNAGQNSGNTIYF. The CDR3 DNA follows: TGTGCCAGCTCACCAAACGCGGGACAGAACTCTGGAAACACCATATATTTT.